This T cell receptor (beta chain) was sequenced during a study of CD8 T cells in ankylosing spondylitis. The study's findings and limits: Peripheral blood held disease-linked clones only at relatively low frequency, and these were CD8+. In ankylosing spondylitis blood, a motif of roughly 8 highly homologous TCR beta variants appeared characteristic.

Germline lookup yields CDR1 SQVTM and CDR2 ANQGSEA. With V trimmed by 6 bases and J by 4 bases, 3 bases remained unmatched. CDR3 length: 12 residues. This clonotype was detected only a few times. What it binds is unknown. Researchers built TCR beta libraries using quantitative 5'-RACE with molecular barcodes. TCRdb ran MiXCR on the 5' RACE reads and lists one entry per CDR3 protein. The repertoire holds roughly 450,000 distinct CDR3 sequences, 25% to 30% seen once, with 0.89% in the top ten. The material sequenced was blood, either unsorted or a sorted T cell fraction (not recorded which). The V gene is TRBV29-1, the J gene TRBJ2-1, with 7 positions matching TRBD1. The sequence was obtained from a male donor with ankylosing spondylitis. The CDR3 here is CSVVTGYNEQFF. The CDR3 nucleotides are TGCAGCGTAGTGACAGGGTACAATGAGCAGTTCTTC.